This T cell receptor beta chain appears in the sequencing data of a study of T cell repertoires in cytomegalovirus infection. For the study at large: Used in the study were CMV epitopes, some recently identified and HLA-C-restricted, others well-studied and HLA-B-restricted. In public TCR beta signatures, there were indications of both CMV infection and matching HLA type.

Germline V gene lookup returns CDR1 MDHEN and CDR2 SYDVKM. With V trimmed by 6 bases and J by 3 bases, 7 bases remained unmatched. The CDR3 covers 15 residues. Overall study results and limits: HLA-C-restricted CMV clonotypes gave the most frequent clonotype in two of eight donors. Summed frequency of shared TCR beta families picked out CMV carriers who also had the relevant HLA.

TCRdb recomputed calls from the reads with MiXCR, one row per CDR3 protein. The data hold approximately 120,000 distinct CDR3 sequences, with 30% to 40% observed a single time. This clonotype turned up a few times. Antigen: not known. The sequence was collected from a human donor in good health (CMV status not recorded). Some clones in this sample may be carry-over from other donors' samples. The chain combines TRBV28 with TRBJ1-5; 8 nucleotides align to TRBD1. Sequencing was performed on CD8+ T cells from cultured PBMCs, taken from culture after CMV antigen stimulation. The CDR3 bases are TGTGCCAGCAGCGTTGGACAGGGTGACAATCAGCCCCAGCATTTT. Its translation: CASSVGQGDNQPQHF.